This record looks at one T cell receptor beta chain sequence and its context. The data derive from a study of cytomegalovirus exposure and HLA in healthy donors. Trimming removed 8 bases from V and 3 bases from J, with 4 bases in between. The CDR3 is 10 residues long. The germline gives CDR1 SNHLY, CDR2 FYNNEI. PCR employed 60 Vbeta and 13 Jbeta primers. The protocol was immunoSEQ multiplex PCR, while the TCRdb copy is restricted to in-frame clones and leaves out a portion. The sample lists over 100,000 clones, around 81% occurring once. The chain carries TRBV2 and TRBJ2-5; no clear D gene. Source material: PBMCs. The TCR was taken from a woman aged 25 to 45 in good health and CMV-seronegative. Here the CDR3 reads CASAEETQYF. The DNA of the CDR3 is TGTGCCAGCGCGGAAGAGACCCAGTACTTC.